This T cell receptor (beta chain) comes out of a study of a mutant IDH1 vaccine in newly diagnosed glioma. Study background: Treatment recipients were around 62% male and about 40% female, and their mean age was approximately 42 years.

Time point reported: week 23, last vaccination. Every single dose of the vaccine, 300 ug of mutant IDH1 20-mer peptide, came with topical imiquimod. Sequencing was performed with immunoSEQ multiplex PCR; in TCRdb, only in-frame clones are kept and a portion is missing. The table records some 80,000 clones, around 85% of them present only once. As for this clone: Its antigen is still unknown.

This CDR3 is built from 19 residues. V was pared by 2 bases and J by 1 base, with 8 bases of the junction left unmatched. CDR1 is ENHRY, CDR2 SYGVKD, per germline. This sequence joins TRBV10-3 and TRBJ2-6, with 10 bases matching TRBD1. The sequence was obtained from a woman in her 50s with glioma. Sequencing was performed on PBMCs, taken from a glioma patient whose treatment included an IDH1 peptide vaccine. The chain's CDR3 is CAISEVTGQGISGANVLTF. CDR3 nucleotide sequence: TGTGCCATCAGTGAGGTTACGGGACAGGGGATATCTGGGGCCAACGTCCTGACTTTC.